The entry below describes one T cell receptor (beta chain). The clone's antigen remains unknown. Base quality data are lacking; no much larger clone is found one base away. The data were taken from a study of beta chain features in type 1 diabetes listed by TCRdb under 2018. About the full investigation: Patients and healthy donors did not differ in mean age, gender distribution, total cell number or subset yield. In the study, recently diagnosed type 1 diabetes patients and matched healthy donors were compared on the TCRB repertoires of their sorted circulating CD4+ T cell subsets. A total of under 140,000,000 sorted cells were examined across all samples, and the number of cells per subset was strongly correlated with RNA yield. Regulatory and stem cell-like memory subsets were obtained from only 8 patients and about 8 healthy donors, while naive and central memory subsets were obtained from all 30 or so donors. The investigation overall reported the following: PCR may preferentially amplify shorter templates, but because patient and control samples were amplified and corrected together, any resulting skew would affect both groups equally. HLA sub-analyses involved small numbers of individuals, so any influence of HLA type on TCRB rearrangement remained unresolved. Because cDNA rather than genomic DNA was sequenced, highly expressing activated cells could have been over-represented, although no difference in activation and CD3 levels was found between groups. The naive, central memory and regulatory TCRB repertoires appeared to resemble one another more closely among patients than among healthy donors. A moderate but significant shortening of TCRB CDR3 length was observed in type 1 diabetes patients in all four CD4+ subsets. At VDJ recombination sites, patients with type 1 diabetes made fewer insertions and deleted more nucleotides, a pattern implying thymic rearrangement abnormalities.

The High Capacity cDNA Reverse Transcription Kit was used to reverse transcribe all of the isolated RNA, meaning that expressed TCRB transcripts were what got sequenced. Naive, central memory and regulatory T cell samples underwent deep immunoSEQ sequencing, averaging around 3.6 million total reads per sample. Sorted cells were lysed in RLT buffer and RNA was extracted with DNase-treated RNeasy Micro or Mini kits, depending on cell number. To prevent cross-contamination, each cell subset was processed individually, whereas patient and healthy donor samples were processed jointly. Using the immunoSEQ multiplex PCR, TCRB sequences were amplified from cDNA into 87-bp fragments spanning the CDR3 region. Sequencing of the amplicons was performed on the Illumina HiSeq platform. The authors' pipeline ran thus. Synthetic template baselines were used to correct PCR bias computationally, reads within Hamming distance 2 were collapsed, and singletons that could not be merged were discarded. By aligning reads against IMGT, V, D and J genes, CDR3 length, and insertions or deletions at six rearrangement sites were assigned. Within each subset, clonotype counts were normalized to sorted cell number, after which true diversity and Gini coefficients were computed with the tcR R package. The overlap coefficient, calculated on TCRB nucleotide sequences, was used to quantify repertoire sharing. As a proxy for the pre-selection repertoire, out-of-frame TCRB sequences from naive cells were analyzed. TCRdb re-hosts the immuneACCESS table, in-frame sequences only. Its copies lack some clones; in the studies checked, an unresolved V gene accounts for under half of them, and the cause for the rest is not known. The V and J calls and clone size were taken over from that table, and D and trimming were inferred from the DNA. The sample data list roughly 500,000 clones, and roughly 11% of these were observed just once. The top ten clones comprise approximately 0.05% of the sample.

A single peripheral blood draw of around 0.11 L on average was collected from each donor into heparinised tubes. Using a panel that included CD45RO, CCR7, CD25, CD127, CD95 and CD27, naive, central memory, regulatory and stem cell-like memory CD4+ T cells were sorted on a BD FACSAria II. Purity was above 95% for every sorted population. PBMCs were isolated right away by Lymphoprep density gradient centrifugation and were stained directly, without culture. To minimize batch effects, samples were stained and sorted in pairs, one healthy donor with one patient per experiment. CDR1 and CDR2 are drawn from the germline V gene (reference sequence): LNHDA, SQIVND. Clipping removes 6 bases from V and 7 bases from J, with 12 as the unmatched junction base count. The CDR3 has 15 amino acids, counting the end cysteine and phenylalanine. The kept DNA is CDR3 alone, 45 bases in frame from the first base.

The rearranged chain carries TRBV19 and TRBJ2-1, with 7 junctional bases fitting TRBD2. Sequenced input: naive CD4+ T cells from blood. The cell subset or site label of this sample denotes: true naive CD4+ T cells. The source of this sequence is a woman aged 18-29 years in good health. The bases read TGTGCCAGTAGGAACGGCGGGGCTAGCGGAAATGAGCAGTTCTTC. Its protein is CASRNGGASGNEQFF.